The 19 T cell receptor beta chains in this list originate from one sample, sequenced in a study of CD8+ T cells in alopecia areata. cDNA reverse transcribed from extracted RNA served as the sequencing template. TCRdb's table, derived via immunoSEQ multiplex PCR, lists solely in-frame clones and lacks some. The profile covers over 100,000 clones, with about 50% appearing a single time and about 0.5% taken by the ten largest. Treatment described: oral pan-JAK inhibitor, 5-10 mg twice daily. The sequenced sample was CD4+ T cells sorted from blood, obtained at week 4, from a patient treated with tofacitinib. The origin of the receptors is a human donor with alopecia areata.

This chain uses TRBV2 with TRBJ2-1; 7 bases fit TRBD1. The V gene's germline CDR1 is SNHLY and CDR2 FYNNEI. CDR3 length equals 15 residues. Trimming cost V 6 bases and J 0 bases; bases outside gene matches: 5. CDR3 bases: TGTGCCAGCAGAGGGGGCCAATCCTCCTACAATGAGCAGTTCTTC. It is translated as CASRGGQSSYNEQFF.

The DNA for the CDR3 is TGTGCCAGCAGTTACACCCCAGGGGAAACTGAAGCTTTCTTT. It specifies CASSYTPGETEAFF. This chain uses TRBV6-5 with TRBJ1-1, with D maybe TRBD1 (6 bases). Trimming took 2 bases from V and 5 from J, leaving 12 bases between them. CDR1 MNHEY and CDR2 SVGAGI come from the germline V gene. This CDR3 spans 14 amino acids.

This clone was seen a few times. The chain has TRBV9 and TRBJ2-1; 7 bases match TRBD2. Trimming at V came to 3 bases and at J to 8 bases, leaving 8 bases not matched to a gene. Germline loops: CDR1 SGDLS, CDR2 YYNGEE. The CDR3 is 14 amino acids. CDR3 nucleotide sequence: TGTGCCAGCAGCGCCGGTGTTGGGGGGGATGAGCAGTTCTTC. Translation gives CASSAGVGGDEQFF.

V and J are TRBV5-1 and TRBJ2-1; D is unresolved. This CDR3 region has 13 residues. V lost 4 bases, J lost 5 bases, and 10 bases lay in between. The V gene's germline CDR1 is SGHRS and CDR2 YFSETQ. The CDR3 reads CASSTSPNNEQFF. In DNA, the CDR3 is TGCGCCAGCAGCACCTCCCCCAACAATGAGCAGTTCTTC.

The table lists this clone with a few counts. The CDR3 here is CAWTKTGTGELFF. CDR3 sequence (DNA): TGTGCCTGGACAAAAACTGGCACCGGGGAGCTGTTTTTT. The chain couples TRBV30 to TRBJ2-2; D is unresolved. Between the trimmed V and J ends, which lost 4 bases and 4 bases, there was a span of 10 bases. Looked up from germline, CDR1 is GTSNPN and CDR2 is SVGIG (reference sequence). This CDR3 comprises 13 residues.

CDR3 protein: CASSSTFGGSETQYF. CDR3 coding DNA: TGCGCCAGCAGTTCGACCTTCGGTGGGAGTGAGACCCAGTACTTC. The chain carries TRBV5-1 and TRBJ2-5; D may be TRBD2 (5 bases). CDR1 and CDR2 from the germline V gene are SGHRS and YFSETQ. The CDR3 totals 15 residues. Trimming took 5 bases from V and 5 from J, leaving 19 bases between them.

The gene calls are TRBV5-6 and TRBJ1-6; D call uncertain. Germline V gives CDR1 SGHDT, CDR2 YYEEEE. V shed 1 base and J shed 8 bases, with 16 bases lying between them. This CDR3 contains 16 residues. The CDR3 nucleotides read TGTGCCAGCAGCTTGCAAGGACCAGTTTTAGATTCACCCCTCCACTTT. As protein: CASSLQGPVLDSPLHF. The full variable domain, completed using reference TRBV5-6 and TRBJ1-6, is DAGVTQSPTHLIKTRGQQVTLRCSPKSGHDTVSWYQQALGQGPQFIFQYYEEEERQRGNFPDRFSGHQFPNYSSELNVNALLLGDSALYLCASSLQGPVLDSPLHFGNGTRLTVT.

This clone was recorded a few times. For the CDR3, the DNA is TGCGCCAGCACCCCGACCCCGACAGGGGCTATGAAGGGCCTATACGAGCAGTACTTC. Its translation is CASTPTPTGAMKGLYEQYF. The J gene is TRBJ2-7, the V gene TRBV5-1; 8 nucleotides match TRBD1. Germline values: CDR1 SGHRS, CDR2 YFSETQ. Trimming took 6 bases from V and 4 from J; bases not matched to a gene: 24. The CDR3 has 19 residues.

The chain joins TRBV7-2 to TRBJ1-2; D gene ambiguous. The length of the CDR3 is 13 residues. Deletions cut 3 bases from V and 1 base from J, with 6 bases between. Germline V gives CDR1 SGHTA, CDR2 FQGNSA. The CDR3 bases are TGTGCCAGCAGCTTGGATCTTAACTATGGCTACACCTTC. This sequence encodes CASSLDLNYGYTF.

This chain joins TRBV30 and TRBJ2-2; TRBD2 is a possible D gene (5 bases). Germline lookup yields CDR1 GTSNPN and CDR2 SVGIG (reference sequence). The CDR3 is 14 amino acids. V shed 0 bases and J shed 9 bases, with 14 bases lying between them. CDR3 residues: CAWSVRERQRELFF. The CDR3 DNA sequence: TGTGCCTGGAGTGTACGGGAAAGGCAGCGGGAGCTGTTTTTT.

CDR3 loop: CAGTLMNTEAFF. The CDR3, as DNA: TGCGCCGGGACACTGATGAACACTGAAGCTTTCTTT. V gene TRBV29-1 combines with J gene TRBJ1-1; weak D call: TRBD1 (6 bases). The CDR3 runs 12 residues. Germline CDR1 and CDR2: SQVTM and ANQGSEA.

This clone was counted a few times. CDR3 nucleotides: TGTGCCAGCAGCTTAGATCTCTACAGGGGGGCCTACAATGAGCAGTTCTTC. This encodes CASSLDLYRGAYNEQFF. This rearrangement joins TRBV11-2 to TRBJ2-1, with 8 bases lining up with TRBD1. The germline V gene encodes CDR1 SGHAT and CDR2 FQNNGV. J was trimmed by 2 bases and V by 0 bases; bases with no gene match: 6. This CDR3 has 17 residues.

The chain recombines TRBV15 with TRBJ2-5; 7 nucleotides line up with TRBD1. Germline V gives CDR1 LNHNV, CDR2 YYDKDF (reference sequence). J gave up 1 base and V 2 bases, and 1 base lay outside the gene matches. The length of the CDR3 is 14 residues. The CDR3 nucleotides read TGTGCCACCAGCAGACCAGGGGGCCAAGAGACCCAGTACTTC. This codes for CATSRPGGQETQYF.

The gene calls are TRBV7-8 and TRBJ2-3; perhaps TRBD2 as D (6 bases). The CDR3 length is 13 residues. The germline V gene has CDR1 SGHVS and CDR2 FQNEAQ. Trimming removed 3 bases at V and 10 bases at J, with 14 bases between. In DNA, the CDR3 is TGTGCCAGCAGCTTCCTCGGGGCTAGCGCGCAGTATTTT. Protein product: CASSFLGASAQYF. The full variable domain, its missing parts supplied by reference TRBV7-8 and TRBJ2-3, is GAGVSQSPRYKVAKRGQDVALRCDPISGHVSLFWYQQALGQGPEFLTYFQNEAQLDKSGLPSDRFFAERPEGSVSTLKIQRTQQEDSAVYLCASSFLGASAQYFGPGTRLTVL.

This clone turned up a few times. The J gene is TRBJ2-5, the V gene TRBV4-1; 7 nucleotides agree with TRBD1. There are 16 residues in the CDR3. CDR1 is MGHRA, CDR2 YSYEKL, per germline. With V trimmed by 1 base and J by 9 bases, 14 bases remained unmatched. The CDR3 protein is CASSQVPRTPQGAQYF. The CDR3 DNA sequence: TGCGCCAGCAGCCAAGTCCCTCGGACCCCTCAGGGGGCCCAGTACTTC.

The chain uses TRBV30 and TRBJ1-2; the D is unclear. Germline assignment: CDR1 GTSNPN and CDR2 SVGIG (reference sequence). Trimming shortened V by 8 bases and J by 6 bases, and 16 bases separated the two germline ends. The CDR3 length is 12 residues. CDR3 sequence: CAGDVTSDGYTF. CDR3 DNA sequence: TGTGCCGGCGACGTCACCTCGGATGGCTACACCTTC. The full variable domain, completed using reference TRBV30 and TRBJ1-2, is SQTIHQWPATLVQPVGSPLSLECTVEGTSNPNLYWYRQAAGRGLQLLFYSVGIGQISSEVPQNLSASRPQDRQFILSSKKLLLSDSGFYLCAGDVTSDGYTFGSGTRLTVV.

This chain links TRBV7-3 with TRBJ2-1; D is possibly TRBD1 or TRBD2 (6 bases each). The V gene lost 0 bases and the J gene lost 7 bases, with 13 bases spanning the gap. The germline gives CDR1 SGHTA, CDR2 FQGTGA. This CDR3 contains 15 residues. The CDR3 here is CASSLTLGGHNEQFF. Here the CDR3 DNA reads TGTGCCAGCAGCTTAACGTTAGGGGGGCATAATGAGCAGTTCTTC.

This sequence joins TRBV4-1 and TRBJ1-2, with a tentative D call TRBD1 (5 bases). Deletions cut 2 bases from V and 3 bases from J, with 19 bases between. The CDR3 covers 17 residues. In germline, CDR1 is MGHRA, CDR2 YSYEKL. CDR3 residues: CASSQPGSGAGDYGYTF. The CDR3 region has the DNA TGCGCCAGCAGCCAACCAGGATCCGGGGCCGGGGACTATGGCTACACCTTC.

With regard to this clone: The same CDR3 is also encoded by other DNA sequences in this sample. The chain has TRBV20-1 and TRBJ1-1; D not resolved. This CDR3 spans 11 amino acids. Germline V gives CDR1 DFQATT, CDR2 SNEGSKA (reference sequence). V lost 0 bases, J lost 7 bases, and 6 bases lay in between. The CDR3 region has the DNA TGCAGTGCTAGAGATTTAGTTGAAGCTTTCTTT. It is translated as CSARDLVEAFF.